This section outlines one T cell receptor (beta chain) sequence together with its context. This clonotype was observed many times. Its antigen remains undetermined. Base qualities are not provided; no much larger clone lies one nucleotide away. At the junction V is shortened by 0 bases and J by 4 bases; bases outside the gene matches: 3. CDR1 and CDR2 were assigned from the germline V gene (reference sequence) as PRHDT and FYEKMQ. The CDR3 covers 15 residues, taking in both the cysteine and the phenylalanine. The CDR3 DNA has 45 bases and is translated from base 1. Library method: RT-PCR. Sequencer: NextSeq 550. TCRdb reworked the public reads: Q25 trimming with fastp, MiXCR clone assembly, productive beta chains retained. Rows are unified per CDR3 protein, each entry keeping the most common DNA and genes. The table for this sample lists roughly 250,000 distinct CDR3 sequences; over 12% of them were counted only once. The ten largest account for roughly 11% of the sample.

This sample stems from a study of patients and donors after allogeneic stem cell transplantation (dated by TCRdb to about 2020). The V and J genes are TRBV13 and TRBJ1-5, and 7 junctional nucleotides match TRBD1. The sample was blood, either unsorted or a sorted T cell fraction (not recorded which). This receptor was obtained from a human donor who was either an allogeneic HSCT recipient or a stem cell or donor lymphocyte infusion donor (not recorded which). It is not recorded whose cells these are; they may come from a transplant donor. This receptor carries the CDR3 CASSLGQGVNQPQHF. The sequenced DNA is TGTGCCAGCAGCTTAGGCCAGGGGGTGAATCAGCCCCAGCATTTT.